This TCR beta chain stems from a study of T-cell memory formation after mild COVID-19. Looking at the study overall: TCR clusters were mostly donor specific.

5'RACE primed at constant segments yielded TCR alpha and TCR beta cDNA libraries bearing sample barcodes and UMIs. TCRdb independently ran MiXCR on the 5' RACE reads; one entry per CDR3 protein. Here the sample spans approximately 560,000 distinct CDR3 sequences, around 15% being singletons. Comment on this clonotype: Antigen specificity is unknown.

Losses at the gene ends were 5 bases for V and 5 bases for J; bases not matched to a gene: 3. Germline V gives CDR1 LGHDT, CDR2 YNNKEL (reference sequence). There are 14 residues in the CDR3. The study, taken as a whole, reports: CD4+ contracting clones were found mainly in CM and EM, and CD8+ ones in EMRA. Clones contracting day 15 to 85 were balanced CD4/CD8; later expanders leaned CD4+.

The TCR was taken from an adult woman who had mild COVID-19 (a few samples of this study predate the infection). Cell type and time point are not known. The sequenced material came from PBMCs or a T cell subset sorted from them (not recorded which). The J gene is TRBJ2-5, the V gene TRBV3-1; TRBD2 agrees at 12 bases. CDR3 protein: CASSKLAGGETQYF. The DNA for the CDR3 is TGTGCCAGCAGCAAACTAGCGGGGGGTGAGACCCAGTACTTC.